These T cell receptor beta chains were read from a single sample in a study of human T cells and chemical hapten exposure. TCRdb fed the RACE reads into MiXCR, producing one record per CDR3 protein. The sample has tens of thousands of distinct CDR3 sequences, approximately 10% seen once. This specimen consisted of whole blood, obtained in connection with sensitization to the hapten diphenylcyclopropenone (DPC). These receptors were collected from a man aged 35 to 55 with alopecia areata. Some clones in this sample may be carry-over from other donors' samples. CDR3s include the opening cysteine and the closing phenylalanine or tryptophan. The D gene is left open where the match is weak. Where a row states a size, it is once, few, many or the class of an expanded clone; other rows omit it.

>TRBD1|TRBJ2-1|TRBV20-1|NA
TGCAGTGCTAAACCTGTCCCGGGACAGGCTCCGACCCCCCGGTACAATGAGCAGTTCTTC
CSAKPVPGQAPTPRYNEQFF
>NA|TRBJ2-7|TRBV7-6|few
TGTGCCAGCAGCCCAAGCCCCTCCTACGAGCAGTACTTC
CASSPSPSYEQYF
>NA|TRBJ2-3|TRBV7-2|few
TGTGCCAGCAGCTTAGCGAGGTTCTGGGACCGCGGGACGCAGTATTTT
CASSLARFWDRGTQYF
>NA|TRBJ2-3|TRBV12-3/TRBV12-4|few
TGTGCCAGCAGTTTTATTGCGGGGCGGGATACGCAGTATTTT
CASSFIAGRDTQYF
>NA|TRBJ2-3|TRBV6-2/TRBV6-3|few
TGTGCCAGCAGTCTTTGGACTCCTAGCACAGATACGCAGTATTTT
CASSLWTPSTDTQYF
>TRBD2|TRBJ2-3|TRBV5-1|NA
TGCGCCAGCAGCTTGACTACGGGAGGAGTAGATACGCAGTATTTT
CASSLTTGGVDTQYF
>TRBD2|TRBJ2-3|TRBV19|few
TGTGCCACCGTGGGACTAGCGGGAGAGTCGGATACGCAGTATTTT
CATVGLAGESDTQYF
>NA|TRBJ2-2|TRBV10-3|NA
TGTGCCATCACTAGTTCGACGGTACTCCCCGGGGAGCTGTTTTTT
CAITSSTVLPGELFF
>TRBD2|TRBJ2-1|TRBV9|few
TGTGCCAGCAGCGCACCTAGCGGGAAGACCTACAATGAGCAGTTCTTC
CASSAPSGKTYNEQFF
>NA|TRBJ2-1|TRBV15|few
TGTGCCACCAGCCCTAGACATGATCAACTCCGCAATGAGCAGTTCTTC
CATSPRHDQLRNEQFF
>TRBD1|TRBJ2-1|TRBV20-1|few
TGCAGTGCCCGTGACGGGACAGACCCCTACAATGAGCAGTTCTTC
CSARDGTDPYNEQFF
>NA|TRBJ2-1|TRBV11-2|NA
TGTGCCAGCAGCCAGTCCACATTCCTACTTTACAATGAGCAGTTCTTC
CASSQSTFLLYNEQFF
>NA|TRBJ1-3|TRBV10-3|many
TGTGCCATCAGTGAGGGGATCCACTCTGGAAACACCATATATTTT
CAISEGIHSGNTIYF
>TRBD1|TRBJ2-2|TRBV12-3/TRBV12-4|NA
TGTGCCAGCAGCCCCGACAGGGAACGCCGGGGGGAGCTGTTTTTT
CASSPDRERRGELFF
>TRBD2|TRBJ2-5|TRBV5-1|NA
TGCGCCAGCAGCTCAGGACTAGCGAACCAAGAGACCCAGTACTTC
CASSSGLANQETQYF
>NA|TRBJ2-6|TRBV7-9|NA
TGTGCCCATGTAAGCGGCTCTGGGGCCAACGTCCTGACTTTC
CAHVSGSGANVLTF
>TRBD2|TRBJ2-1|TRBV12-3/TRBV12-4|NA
TGTGCCAGCAGCCCCCTAGCGGGCAGCTACAATGAGCAGTTCTTC
CASSPLAGSYNEQFF
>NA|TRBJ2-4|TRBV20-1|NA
TGCAGTGCTAGAGATCGGCTAGCTACCATTCAGTACTTC
CSARDRLATIQYF
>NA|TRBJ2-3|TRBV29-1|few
TGCAGCGTTGAAGAGGGTACAGATACGCAGTATTTT
CSVEEGTDTQYF
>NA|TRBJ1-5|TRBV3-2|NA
TGTGCCAGCGTAGACACAGGGTATAGCAATCAGCCCCAGCATTTT
CASVDTGYSNQPQHF
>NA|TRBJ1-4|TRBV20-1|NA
TGCAGTGCCGCCCTCTCTGCAACTAATGAAAAACTGTTTTTT
CSAALSATNEKLFF
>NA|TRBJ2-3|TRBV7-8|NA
TGTGCCAGCAGCCCCCGTAGAGGGCTGACAGATACGCAGTATTTT
CASSPRRGLTDTQYF
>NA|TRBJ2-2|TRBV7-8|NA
TGTGCCAGCAGCTTAGCAGGGCGTACCCGGGACACCGGGGAGCTGTTTTTT
CASSLAGRTRDTGELFF
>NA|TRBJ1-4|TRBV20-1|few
TGCAGTGCTAGGGATACAGGGCGTTATAATGAAAAACTGTTTTTT
CSARDTGRYNEKLFF
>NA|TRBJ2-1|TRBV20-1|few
TGCAGTGCTTCAGGGGCGATAACCTACAATGAGCAGTTCTTC
CSASGAITYNEQFF
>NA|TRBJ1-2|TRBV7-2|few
TGTGCCAGCAGCTACGGGCGGGATTATGGCTACACCTTC
CASSYGRDYGYTF
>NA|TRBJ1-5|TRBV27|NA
TGTGCCAGCAGTTTAAGGGCAGGGGGCAATCAGCCCCAGCATTTT
CASSLRAGGNQPQHF
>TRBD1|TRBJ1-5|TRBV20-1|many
TGCAGTGCTAGATCCCGGGACAGGGTCTCTCAGCCCCAGCATTTT
CSARSRDRVSQPQHF
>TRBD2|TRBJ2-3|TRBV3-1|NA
TGTGCCAGCAGCCAAGGAGCCGGGACTAGCGGGAGATTTGATACGCAGTATTTT
CASSQGAGTSGRFDTQYF
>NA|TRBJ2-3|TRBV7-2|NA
TGTGCCAGCAGCTTAGGGGTGTTGGGAGTGGGGCCAGATACGCAGTATTTT
CASSLGVLGVGPDTQYF
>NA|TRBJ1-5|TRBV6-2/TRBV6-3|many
TGTGCCAGCAGGGATACAGACAATCCCAATCAGCCCCAGCATTTT
CASRDTDNPNQPQHF
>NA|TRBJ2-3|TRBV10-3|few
TGTGCCATCAGTGAGCTTGGCGGGACGACAGATACGCAGTATTTT
CAISELGGTTDTQYF
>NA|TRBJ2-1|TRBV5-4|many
TGTGCCAGCAGCTTGAGGGCTCTTAATGAGCAGTTCTTC
CASSLRALNEQFF
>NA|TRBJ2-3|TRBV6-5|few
TGTGCCAGCAGTTCGCTAGCTGGTCCAGATACGCAGTATTTT
CASSSLAGPDTQYF
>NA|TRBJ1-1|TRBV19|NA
TGTGCCAGTCAGGCGAACACTGAAGCTTTCTTT
CASQANTEAFF
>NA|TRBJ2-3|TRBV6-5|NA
TGTGCCAGCAGAAGGGGCACAGATACGCAGTATTTT
CASRRGTDTQYF
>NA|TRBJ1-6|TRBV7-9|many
TGTGCCAGCAGCTTAAAAAGCGCCTATAATTCACCCCTCCACTTT
CASSLKSAYNSPLHF
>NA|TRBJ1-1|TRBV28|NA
TGTGCCAGCAGTCATGGGGGGCTGAACACTGAAGCTTTCTTT
CASSHGGLNTEAFF
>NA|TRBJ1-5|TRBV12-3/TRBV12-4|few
TGTGCCAGCGGGGATGGGGTCAGTGTTATTCAGCCCCAGCATTTT
CASGDGVSVIQPQHF
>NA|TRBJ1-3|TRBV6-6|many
TGTGCCACCCTTACTGTTCGGGCTGGAAACACCATATATTTT
CATLTVRAGNTIYF
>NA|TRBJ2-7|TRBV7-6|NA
TGTGCCAGCAGCCCCAAGGGTACGTCCTACGAGCAGTACTTC
CASSPKGTSYEQYF
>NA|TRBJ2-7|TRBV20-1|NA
TGCAGTGCTATCGTCTACGAGCAGTACTTC
CSAIVYEQYF
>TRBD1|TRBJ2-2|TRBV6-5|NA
TGTGCCAGTAATACCGGGACAGGGAACACCGGGGAGCTGTTTTTT
CASNTGTGNTGELFF